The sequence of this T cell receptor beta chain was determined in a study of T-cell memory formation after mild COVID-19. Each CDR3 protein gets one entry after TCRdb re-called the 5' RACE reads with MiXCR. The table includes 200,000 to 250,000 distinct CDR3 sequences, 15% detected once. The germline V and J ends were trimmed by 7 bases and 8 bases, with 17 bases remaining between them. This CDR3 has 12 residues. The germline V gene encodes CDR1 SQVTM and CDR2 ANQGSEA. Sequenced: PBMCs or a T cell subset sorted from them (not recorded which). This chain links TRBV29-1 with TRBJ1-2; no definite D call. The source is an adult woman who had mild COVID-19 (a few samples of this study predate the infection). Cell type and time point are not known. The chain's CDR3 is CSANTKGRGYTF. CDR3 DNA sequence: TGCAGCGCCAACACTAAGGGAAGAGGCTACACCTTC.